The 22 T cell receptor beta chains below come from one sample, sequenced in a study of neurological immune-mediated disorders. TCRdb passed the 5' RACE reads through MiXCR, listing each CDR3 protein once. The sample holds 45,000 to 55,000 distinct CDR3 sequences, about 3.5% seen once. Sequencing was done on a sample of PBMCs. All receptors come from a man aged 40-55 years with multiple sclerosis.

This clonotype was picked up many times. The chain joins TRBV28 to TRBJ2-2, with a tentative D call TRBD2 (7 bases). From germline, CDR1 is MDHEN and CDR2 SYDVKM. This CDR3 comprises 14 residues. Trimming took 10 bases from V and 3 from J, leaving 15 bases between them. The CDR3 protein is CATRRGGHTGELFF. For the CDR3, the DNA is TGTGCCACTCGGAGGGGGGGGCACACCGGGGAGCTGTTTTTT.

This clonotype was seen ten or more times. This chain joins TRBV5-1 and TRBJ2-7; a possible D gene is TRBD2 (6 bases). V lost 4 bases and J lost 5, with 19 bases in between. CDR3 length: 15 residues. The germline V gene encodes CDR1 SGHRS and CDR2 YFSETQ. CDR3 coding DNA: TGCGCCAGCAGCCCGGGACGGGACTCGGCCAACGAGCAGTACTTC. This gives the protein CASSPGRDSANEQYF.

This clonotype has ten or more counts. This chain connects TRBV7-2 to TRBJ1-1, with a tentative D call TRBD1 (5 bases). The germline V and J ends were trimmed by 1 base and 11 bases, with 14 bases remaining between them. There are 13 residues in the CDR3. Germline V gene lookup returns CDR1 SGHTA and CDR2 FQGNSA. The CDR3 DNA reads as TGTGCCAGCAGCTTAGTTCCCAGGGACTGGGCTTTCTTT. Amino acids: CASSLVPRDWAFF.

This clonotype was seen repeatedly, ten times or more. The rearrangement joins TRBV7-6 to TRBJ2-7; no definite D call. The germline gives CDR1 SGHVS, CDR2 FNYEAQ. The CDR3 extends over 14 amino acids. The V gene lost 5 bases and the J gene lost 2 bases, with 13 bases spanning the gap. DNA of the CDR3: TGTGCCAGCAGCGCCGAGGACGGACCCTACGAGCAGTACTTC. Protein: CASSAEDGPYEQYF.

The chain couples TRBV5-1 to TRBJ2-7; D is perhaps TRBD1 (5 bases). This CDR3 spans 14 amino acids. The germline V gene has CDR1 SGHRS and CDR2 YFSETQ. Trimming left V 6 bases short and J 7 bases short, with 20 bases between. This CDR3 is CASTPNIQGKEQYF. The CDR3 bases are TGCGCCAGCACTCCGAACATCCAGGGAAAAGAGCAGTACTTC.

This clonotype was counted many times. The CDR3 region is CASSAQGIATDTQYF. In DNA, the CDR3 is TGTGCCAGCAGCGCACAGGGTATAGCCACAGATACGCAGTATTTT. This chain joins TRBV7-6 and TRBJ2-3, with D possibly being TRBD1 (6 bases). The CDR3 is 15 amino acids. From germline, CDR1 is SGHVS and CDR2 FNYEAQ. V lost 5 bases to trimming and J lost 2 bases, with 14 bases between them. The full variable domain, rest sourced from reference TRBV7-6 and TRBJ2-3, is GAGVSQSPRYKVTKRGQDVALRCDPISGHVSLYWYRQALGQGPEFLTYFNYEAQQDKSGLPNDRFSAERPEGSISTLTIQRTEQRDSAMYRCASSAQGIATDTQYFGPGTRLTVL.

This clonotype has ten or more counts. The chain combines TRBV3-1 with TRBJ1-1; no reliable D call. The CDR3 consists of 14 residues. Trimming removed 1 base from V and 6 bases from J, with 12 bases in between. CDR1 LGHDT and CDR2 YNNKEL come from the germline V gene (reference sequence). This chain's CDR3 is CASSQGGVFSEAFF. CDR3 DNA: TGTGCCAGCAGCCAAGGAGGTGTGTTTTCTGAAGCTTTCTTT.

This clonotype was found many times. The V and J genes are TRBV5-6 and TRBJ1-1; maybe TRBD1 (6 bases). Germline V lookup: CDR1 SGHDT, CDR2 YYEEEE. Trimming left V 1 base short and J 4 bases short, with 11 bases between. The CDR3 spans 14 residues. This CDR3 is CASSLTGLVTEAFF. The CDR3 coding sequence is TGTGCCAGCAGCTTGACAGGGCTGGTCACTGAAGCTTTCTTT.

In this sample, this clonotype turned up many times. V gene TRBV27 combines with J gene TRBJ1-6; a possible D gene is TRBD1 (5 bases). V was pared by 6 bases and J by 7 bases, with 13 bases between. Germline CDR1 reads MNHEY; CDR2 reads SMNVEV (reference sequence). This CDR3 has 14 residues. This CDR3 reads CASRGVGGNSPLHF. The DNA of the CDR3 is TGTGCCAGCAGAGGGGTTGGTGGGAATTCACCCCTCCACTTT.

The chain uses TRBV20-1 and TRBJ1-5; D uncertain. With 3 bases removed from V and 4 bases from J, the gap between germline ends came to 16 bases. CDR3 length equals 15 residues. Germline CDR1 reads DFQATT; CDR2 reads SNEGSKA (reference sequence). CDR3 amino acids: CSARAPSKRNQPQHF. CDR3 DNA sequence: TGCAGTGCTAGGGCCCCTTCGAAAAGAAATCAGCCCCAGCATTTT.

This clonotype came up many times. The rearrangement joins TRBV20-1 to TRBJ2-3; the D is unclear. Germline assignment: CDR1 DFQATT and CDR2 SNEGSKA (reference sequence). Trimming removed 5 bases from V and 4 bases from J, with 10 bases in between. The CDR3 contains 12 residues. The CDR3 nucleotides read TGCAGTGCTCTGGCGAAATCAGATACGCAGTATTTT. Amino acids: CSALAKSDTQYF.

The chain has TRBV6-2 or TRBV6-3 and TRBJ1-5, with 7 bases that match TRBD1. Trimming at V came to 6 bases and at J to 8 bases, leaving 7 bases not matched to a gene. This CDR3 is 13 amino acids long. Per germline, CDR1 MNHEY and CDR2 SVGEGT. CDR3: CASRDPGGKPQHF. DNA of the CDR3: TGTGCCAGCAGAGATCCAGGGGGGAAGCCCCAGCATTTT.

This clonotype was found many times. The chain combines TRBV10-3 with TRBJ2-5; D call uncertain. Trimming took off 2 bases at V and 2 bases at J, with 15 bases between the two ends. The V gene's germline CDR1 is ENHRY and CDR2 SYGVKD. The CDR3 has 16 residues. The CDR3 sequence: CAISEEAGRPQETQYF. CDR3 coding DNA: TGTGCCATCAGTGAGGAGGCAGGACGGCCACAAGAGACCCAGTACTTC.

This clonotype was counted ten times or more. The rearrangement links TRBV18 to TRBJ2-7, with 7 bases matching TRBD1. The junction had 11 bases not matched to a gene; V was cut back by 4 bases and J by 5 bases. This CDR3 has 15 amino acids. In germline, CDR1 is KGHSH, CDR2 LQKENI. The CDR3 region is CASSHSGTALNEQYF. The CDR3 bases are TGTGCCAGCTCACACTCCGGGACAGCCTTAAACGAGCAGTACTTC.

This clonotype has ten or more counts. The V gene is TRBV12-3 or TRBV12-4, the J gene TRBJ1-4; 7 nucleotides agree with TRBD1. Trimming at V came to 6 bases and at J to 3 bases, leaving 4 bases not matched to a gene. This CDR3 comprises 14 residues. CDR3 sequence (DNA): TGTGCCAGCAGGCCCGGGACAGCTAATGAAAAACTGTTTTTT. Protein product: CASRPGTANEKLFF.

In its sample, this clonotype was seen many times. The chain employs TRBV6-6 and TRBJ1-3, with a possible D match to TRBD1 (6 bases). Germline V gene lookup returns CDR1 MNHNY and CDR2 SVGAGI (reference sequence). The CDR3 has 19 amino acids. The ends were cut back, 2 bases at V and 3 bases at J, with 23 bases in the middle. CDR3 amino acids: CASSYTVFSDREYGNTIYF. The CDR3 DNA is TGTGCCAGCAGTTACACAGTATTCTCGGACAGAGAATATGGAAACACCATATATTTT.

This clonotype was detected a few times. A much larger clone differs by one base, so this may be a read error. The J gene is TRBJ2-4, the V gene TRBV3-1; weak D call: TRBD2 (6 bases). Trimming cost V 0 bases and J 10 bases, with 10 bases left between them. CDR1 is LGHDT and CDR2 is YNNKEL in the germline V gene (reference sequence). There are 13 residues in the CDR3. CDR3 amino acids: CASSQEEGKIQYF. The CDR3 region has the DNA TGTGCCAGCAGCCAAGAGGAGGGGAAAATTCAGTACTTC. The whole variable domain, remainder taken from reference TRBV3-1 and TRBJ2-4, is DTAVSQTPKYLVTQMGNDKSIKCEQNLGHDTMYWYKQDSKKFLKIMFSYNNKELIINETVPNRFSPKSPDKAHLNLHINSLELGDSAVYFCASSQEEGKIQYFGAGTRLSVL.

This clonotype was observed at least ten times. V is TRBV7-9 and J is TRBJ1-1; D is undetermined. The CDR3 loop spans 15 amino acids. Germline V gene lookup returns CDR1 SEHNR and CDR2 FQNEAQ (reference sequence). Deletions cut 0 bases from V and 3 bases from J, with 11 bases between. The CDR3 DNA follows: TGTGCCAGCAGCTTAGCGTACCCCCGGGACACTGAAGCTTTCTTT. This sequence encodes CASSLAYPRDTEAFF.

This clonotype was observed many times. The chain carries TRBV5-1 and TRBJ1-2; D possibly corresponds to TRBD1 (5 bases). The germline gives CDR1 SGHRS, CDR2 YFSETQ. This CDR3 contains 14 residues. The germline V and J ends were trimmed by 0 bases and 4 bases, with 10 bases remaining between them. The DNA of the CDR3 is TGCGCCAGCAGCTTGGACAGGAGATCCTATGGCTACACCTTC. Protein: CASSLDRRSYGYTF.

This clonotype was observed many times. The chain combines TRBV6-6 with TRBJ2-1; 8 bases fit TRBD2. CDR3 length: 13 amino acids. Germline assignment: CDR1 MNHNY and CDR2 SVGAGI (reference sequence). With 5 bases clipped from V and 5 bases from J, the junction kept 2 bases outside the gene matches. The CDR3 spells CASSSGGHNEQFF. Here the CDR3 DNA reads TGTGCCAGCAGTAGCGGGGGACACAATGAGCAGTTCTTC.

This clonotype was recorded at least ten times. This rearrangement joins TRBV3-1 to TRBJ1-2, with D unclear. CDR1 is LGHDT and CDR2 is YNNKEL in the germline V gene (reference sequence). The V end lost 1 base, the J end lost 4 bases, and 10 bases lay between the germline ends. CDR3 size: 14 residues. CDR3 region: CASSQADGGYGYTF. CDR3 in DNA: TGTGCCAGCAGCCAAGCGGACGGCGGCTATGGCTACACCTTC.

This clonotype was seen repeatedly, ten times or more. The V and J genes are TRBV6-5 and TRBJ1-2, with 7 bases identical to TRBD1. J was trimmed by 3 bases and V by 1 base; bases with no gene match: 5. In germline, CDR1 is MNHEY, CDR2 SVGAGI. The CDR3 covers 15 residues. The CDR3 loop is CASSYFTGVDYGYTF. The DNA for the CDR3 is TGTGCCAGCAGTTACTTTACAGGGGTGGACTATGGCTACACCTTC.